This is a list of T cell receptor beta chains from one sample in a study of blood T cell repertoires in COVID-19. Generated by immunoSEQ multiplex PCR, the TCRdb table keeps only in-frame clones and is missing some. The sample yields 130,000 to 150,000 clones, about 90% seen once. The sequencing sample was made of PBMCs or T cells enriched from blood (not recorded which). The source is a man in his sixties who had recovered from COVID-19. Each CDR3 is given with its conserved first and last residue. The D gene is left open where the match is weak. Rows give clone size only sometimes, using once, few, many, or a class for an expanded clone.

-,TRBJ2-5,-,TRBV19,TGTGCCAGTAGGGGAGTGCTAGGCCAAGAGACCCAGTACTTC,CASRGVLGQETQYF
-,TRBJ2-7,-,TRBV20-1,TGCAGTGCTAGTCTCGGGGTGATCTACGAGCAGTACTTC,CSASLGVIYEQYF
-,TRBJ1-2,-,TRBV6-5,TGTGCCAGCAGTTACGCCAGGGTAGATGGCTACACCTTC,CASSYARVDGYTF
-,TRBJ2-3,TRBD2,TRBV10-3,TGTGCCATCAGTATTAGCGGGAGGGCCCCCCTAGATACGCAGTATTTT,CAISISGRAPLDTQYF
once,TRBJ1-1,TRBD1,TRBV27,TGTGCCAGCAGTTTAAGGGCGGGGGGGACAGGTCATTTAACTGAAGCTTTCTTT,CASSLRAGGTGHLTEAFF
-,TRBJ2-6,TRBD2,TRBV7-8,TGCCCCCGCCGCCGCCTCCAGGGACTAGCGGGAAAGAGTGGGGCCAACGTCCTGACTTTC,CPRRRLQGLAGKSGANVLTF
-,TRBJ2-2,TRBD1,TRBV3-1/TRBV3-2,TGTGCCAGCAGCCATCAGGGGGCTTGGCCCGGGGAGCTGTTTTTT,CASSHQGAWPGELFF
-,TRBJ1-6,-,TRBV2,TGTGCCAGCATCCAGGGCGGTGGTTCACCCCTCCACTTT,CASIQGGGSPLHF
-,TRBJ2-5,TRBD2,TRBV7-9,TGTGCCAGCAGCTCGTCCCGGGACTATACGGGGACCCAGTACTTC,CASSSSRDYTGTQYF
-,TRBJ1-4,TRBD1,TRBV5-1,TGCGCCAGCAGCTTACAGGGGCCTAATGAAAAACTGTTTTTT,CASSLQGPNEKLFF
-,TRBJ2-7,-,TRBV18,TGTGCCAGCTCACCTCCCCGCACAGGATACGAGCAGTACTTC,CASSPPRTGYEQYF
-,TRBJ1-1,TRBD1,TRBV9,TGTGCCAGCAGCGCGAAACAGGGGGTCACTGAAGCTTTCTTT,CASSAKQGVTEAFF
once,TRBJ2-5,-,TRBV5-1,TGCGCCAGCAGCTTGGGACAGGCTCACCAAGAGACCCAGTACTTC,CASSLGQAHQETQYF
-,TRBJ2-3,-,TRBV15,TGTGCCACCAGCAGAGATGGCAGCGGGCTCACAGATACGCAGTATTTT,CATSRDGSGLTDTQYF
-,TRBJ2-1,-,TRBV7-3,TGTGCCAGCAGCCCCTGGGGTAGCGGCTCCTACAATGAGCAGTTCTTC,CASSPWGSGSYNEQFF
-,TRBJ2-3,TRBD1,TRBV5-6,TGTGCCAGCAGCAACAGGGGGCGCGAAGATACGCAGTATTTT,CASSNRGREDTQYF
-,TRBJ1-2,-,TRBV28,TGTGCCAGCAGTCCTCCTGGACAGTCTAACTATGGCTACACCTTC,CASSPPGQSNYGYTF